A single sample gave rise to the 19 T cell receptor beta chains below, sequenced in a study of early T cells in non-severe SARS-CoV-2 infection. TCRdb independently ran MiXCR on the 5' RACE reads; one entry per CDR3 protein. The data show about 60,000 distinct CDR3 sequences, 8% to 9% seen once. Sequenced material: whole blood. Receptor source: an adult who was a healthcare worker with PCR-confirmed SARS-CoV-2 infection or an uninfected control (not recorded which).

This clonotype has at least ten counts. This rearrangement joins TRBV6-2 or TRBV6-3 to TRBJ2-1; 9 bases are a match to TRBD2. The CDR3 is made up of 15 amino acids. The V gene end was trimmed by 7 bases and the J gene end by 9 bases; junction bases not matched to a gene: 13. Germline-derived CDR1 and CDR2 are MNHEY and SVGEGT. This CDR3 reads CASTPVVAGAGEQFF. The CDR3 DNA reads as TGTGCCAGCACCCCGGTGGTAGCGGGAGCGGGTGAGCAGTTCTTC.

The chain uses TRBV6-2 or TRBV6-3 and TRBJ1-2; D ambiguous. V was shortened by 7 bases and J by 2 bases, with 8 bases between the two germline ends. Germline V gene sequence: CDR1 MNHEY, CDR2 SVGEGT. The length of the CDR3 is 12 residues. DNA of the CDR3: TGTGCCAGCAATTATGGAAACTATGGCTACACCTTC. This sequence encodes CASNYGNYGYTF.

This chain uses TRBV7-6 with TRBJ2-3, with D possibly being TRBD2 (5 bases). CDR3 length equals 15 residues. Looked up from germline, CDR1 is SGHVS and CDR2 is FNYEAQ. Deletions cut 3 bases from V and 1 base from J, with 11 bases between. The CDR3 reads CASSFFVGGTDTQYF. The CDR3 DNA is TGTGCCAGCAGCTTTTTTGTGGGAGGCACAGATACGCAGTATTTT.

This clonotype was found many times. The chain is built from TRBV28 and TRBJ2-7; tentatively, D is TRBD1 (6 bases). Trimming removed 2 bases from V and 1 base from J, with 9 bases in between. Germline V gene sequence: CDR1 MDHEN, CDR2 SYDVKM. CDR3 length equals 14 residues. CDR3 sequence reads: CASSLQGLSYEQYF. CDR3 DNA sequence: TGTGCCAGCAGTTTACAGGGGCTATCCTACGAGCAGTACTTC.

This clonotype was picked up a small number of times. This sequence joins TRBV4-2 and TRBJ2-4; D might be TRBD2 (5 bases). This CDR3 spans 17 amino acids. Germline CDR1 and CDR2: LGHNA and YNFKEQ. Trimming took off 0 bases at V and 3 bases at J, with 15 bases between the two ends. This CDR3 reads CASSQDLLAGRKNIQYF. For the CDR3, the DNA is TGTGCCAGCAGCCAAGATCTTTTGGCGGGCCGCAAAAACATTCAGTACTTC.

The J gene is TRBJ2-5, the V gene TRBV28, with TRBD2 identical over 7 bases. This CDR3 region has 13 residues. CDR1 is MDHEN, CDR2 SYDVKM, per germline. V trimming: 8 bases; J trimming: 3 bases; junction bases outside the gene matches: 6. The CDR3: CASAGGGEETQYF. Here the CDR3 DNA reads TGTGCCAGCGCCGGGGGAGGGGAAGAGACCCAGTACTTC.

This clonotype showed up many times. The V and J genes are TRBV27 and TRBJ1-5, with D perhaps matching TRBD1 (6 bases). The germline V gene encodes CDR1 MNHEY and CDR2 SMNVEV (reference sequence). V was pared by 5 bases and J by 1 base, with 9 bases between. The CDR3 covers 14 residues. The DNA for the CDR3 is TGTGCCAGCAGTCAGGACAGAAGCAATCAGCCCCAGCATTTT. It yields the protein CASSQDRSNQPQHF.

Many counts were recorded for this clonotype. The V and J genes are TRBV5-1 and TRBJ2-2; a weak D match, TRBD2 (7 bases). With 7 bases removed from V and 6 bases from J, the gap between germline ends came to 13 bases. This CDR3 region has 13 residues. The V gene's germline CDR1 is SGHRS and CDR2 YFSETQ. The CDR3 bases are TGCGCCAGCGGCCGGGGGGCGCCCGGGGAGCTGTTTTTT. Translating it yields CASGRGAPGELFF.

The chain's CDR3 is CSAGLGGGEQYF. CDR3 nucleotides: TGCAGCGCCGGACTCGGGGGCGGCGAGCAGTACTTC. V gene TRBV29-1 combines with J gene TRBJ2-7, with D perhaps given as TRBD1 or TRBD2 (6 bases each). V was shortened by 7 bases and J by 6 bases, with 16 bases between the two germline ends. This CDR3 contains 12 residues. Germline V CDR1 and CDR2: SQVTM, ANQGSEA.

In this sample, this clonotype turned up many times. The CDR3 DNA follows: TGCGCCAGCAGCTCCGGGACTAGCGTTTCCAATGAGCAGTTCTTC. This sequence encodes CASSSGTSVSNEQFF. This chain links TRBV4-3 with TRBJ2-1, with 10 bases fitting TRBD2. CDR1 and CDR2 (germline): LGHNA, YSLEER. The CDR3 runs 15 residues. After removal of 5 bases from V and 6 bases from J, the junction contained 7 bases not matched to a gene.

This clonotype was found once. One base away lies a much larger clone, so this may be a sequencing read error. The gene calls are TRBV12-3 or TRBV12-4 and TRBJ2-3; possibly TRBD2 for D (5 bases). This CDR3 contains 17 residues. The CDR3 is CASSLSDGRSSTDKQYF. In DNA form, the CDR3 reads TGTGCCAGCAGTTTATCGGATGGGCGCTCTAGCACAGATAAGCAGTATTTT.

This clonotype was seen repeatedly, ten times or more. The chain combines TRBV2 with TRBJ2-3; maybe TRBD1 (6 bases). V lost 2 bases to trimming and J lost 8 bases, with 11 bases between them. The CDR3 consists of 13 residues. Germline V CDR1 and CDR2: SNHLY, FYNNEI. The CDR3, as DNA: TGTGCCAGCAGTGAATCCAGGGGTAGTACGCAGTATTTT. This encodes CASSESRGSTQYF.

The rearrangement uses TRBV28 and TRBJ2-2; 8 bases map to TRBD2. The length of the CDR3 is 14 residues. CDR1 is MDHEN, CDR2 SYDVKM, per germline. V was pared by 9 bases and J by 7 bases, with 10 bases of the junction left unmatched. The CDR3 sequence is CASPSGGPDGELFF. DNA of the CDR3: TGTGCCAGTCCCTCGGGAGGGCCGGACGGGGAGCTGTTTTTT.

In its sample, this clonotype was seen many times. The V and J genes are TRBV6-5 and TRBJ1-3; no firm D call. The CDR3 sequence is 15 residues long. Looked up from germline, CDR1 is MNHEY and CDR2 is SVGAGI. V was trimmed by 5 bases and J by 0 bases, leaving 11 bases between them. CDR3 protein: CASSRDGSSGNTIYF. CDR3 bases: TGTGCCAGCAGTCGCGACGGTAGCTCTGGAAACACCATATATTTT.

The table lists this clonotype with a few counts. The chain uses TRBV4-3 and TRBJ2-7; 10 bases are shared with TRBD2. Germline lookup yields CDR1 LGHNA and CDR2 YSLEER. The CDR3 totals 15 residues. The ends lost 0 bases at V and 5 bases at J; junction bases unmatched: 4. In DNA, the CDR3 is TGCGCCAGCAGCCAAGATCGGGGACTAGCGCACGAGCAGTACTTC. It encodes CASSQDRGLAHEQYF.

This clonotype is medium-sized in the sample. The chain is built from TRBV6-5 and TRBJ2-7; D is possibly TRBD1 (7 bases). Germline loops: CDR1 MNHEY, CDR2 SVGAGI. V lost 6 bases to trimming and J lost 0 bases, with 12 bases between them. The CDR3 covers 14 residues. The CDR3 region is CASSRQGGSYEQYF. CDR3 in DNA: TGTGCCAGCAGCCGACAGGGAGGCTCCTACGAGCAGTACTTC.

This clonotype was recorded many times. The chain employs TRBV28 and TRBJ1-4; D not certain. The CDR3 is made up of 13 amino acids. Trimming removed 5 bases at V and 5 bases at J, with 9 bases between. CDR1 is MDHEN and CDR2 is SYDVKM in the germline V gene. In nucleotides, the CDR3 is TGTGCCAGCAGTCTGGACGTCAATGAAAAACTGTTTTTT. Translated: CASSLDVNEKLFF.

The CDR3 is CSDATPDTQYF. The CDR3 DNA follows: TGCAGCGATGCTACCCCAGATACGCAGTATTTT. This chain links TRBV29-1 with TRBJ2-3; D not resolved. This CDR3 is 11 amino acids long. Germline CDR1 SQVTM, CDR2 ANQGSEA. Deletions cut 7 bases from V and 4 bases from J, with 9 bases between.

The sample holds a few counts of this clonotype. V gene TRBV2 combines with J gene TRBJ2-7; 10 bases map to TRBD2. This CDR3 spans 15 amino acids. Germline V gives CDR1 SNHLY, CDR2 FYNNEI. V lost 6 bases, J lost 2 bases, and 7 bases stayed unmatched. CDR3 loop: CASRRLAGGTYEQYF. The CDR3 DNA reads as TGTGCCAGCAGAAGATTAGCGGGAGGAACCTACGAGCAGTACTTC.